This TCR beta chain was sequenced during a study of blood T cell repertoires in COVID-19. At the level of the study: Donors in the United States, Italy and Spain gave samples during acute or convalescent COVID-19. In each case, the material was cDNA or gDNA derived from T cells, B-cell-depleted T cells, or PBMCs.

In the authors' workflow: The authors estimated nucleated cell counts from reference gene primer amplification. Assay used: immunoSEQ multiplex PCR; TCRdb lists only in-frame clones, some missing. For V, J and clone size, that table is used; D and trimming come from the DNA. The sample holds over 150,000 clones; roughly 88% are singletons and the top ten take approximately 2.4%. This CDR3 region has 17 residues. The V segment lost 5 bases and the J segment 0 bases; nucleotides outside the gene matches: 6. From germline, CDR1 is LNHDA and CDR2 SQIVND (reference sequence). This chain uses TRBV19 with TRBJ1-3; TRBD1 matches 11 bases. Sequenced sample: peripheral blood. This clonotype originated in a young man with acute or convalescent COVID-19. CDR3 DNA sequence: TGTGCCAGTAGTCGGGACAGGGGGTCACACTCTGGAAACACCATATATTTT. It yields the protein CASSRDRGSHSGNTIYF.